This TCR beta chain was obtained from a study of shared clonotypes between healthy human individuals. Looking at the study overall: Contributing individuals were two females and a few males aged 18 to 49.

Into CD45RA+ naive and CD45RA-negative memory subsets, the CD4+ cells were split. Replicate PCRs from sorted subsets contained about 200 ng DNA, which is 30,000 to 35,000 T cell genomes. As originally analysed: For the immunoSEQ data, sequences were junction-only without quality scores, so filtering differed. Profiled with immunoSEQ multiplex PCR; TCRdb holds only in-frame clones, not every one. V, J and clone size are those of that table, while D and trimming were read from the DNA. Of 1.5 million to 1.9 million clones in the sample, approximately 98% were seen once. The V gene's germline CDR1 is SEHNR and CDR2 FQNEAQ (reference sequence). V lost 0 bases, J lost 4 bases, and 5 bases lay in between. The CDR3 has 13 residues. As concerns this clone: The same CDR3 arises from other DNA sequences in this sample as well.

This clonotype was obtained from a man aged 30 to 39 in good health. Material: naive CD4+ T cells sorted from blood. Subset specified: CD45RA+ positively selected. The gene calls are TRBV7-9 and TRBJ2-3, with D maybe TRBD2 (5 bases). CDR3 bases: TGTGCCAGCAGCTTAGCGGGAGCAGATACGCAGTATTTT. Its translation is CASSLAGADTQYF.